This is a list of T cell receptor beta chains from one sample in a study of T-cell reconstitution after alpha-beta-depleted transplantation in children. TCRdb re-called the PCR reads through MiXCR, storing one row per CDR3 protein. The sample lists 700,000 to 850,000 distinct CDR3 sequences, under 20% occurring once. Sequences were derived from PBMCs, mostly from graft donor cells, sampled 360 days after TCRalphabeta/CD19-depleted stem cell transplant. The receptors here all came from a male patient younger than 18 who had a stem cell transplant for acute lymphoblastic leukemia, so the T cells may come from the graft donor. CDR3s include the opening cysteine and the closing phenylalanine or tryptophan. A D gene is named only where the DNA matches it firmly. Not all rows give a size; the values are once, few, many and, for expanded clones, a class.

j_gene: TRBJ2-7
d_gene: .
abundance: .
v_gene: TRBV12-3/TRBV12-4
CDR3aa: CASTPFGASYEQYF
CDR3nt: TGTGCCAGCACCCCCTTTGGGGCGTCCTACGAGCAGTACTTC

j_gene: TRBJ1-5
d_gene: .
abundance: .
v_gene: TRBV7-6
CDR3aa: CASSRLGSNQPQHF
CDR3nt: TGTGCCAGCAGCCGACTTGGTAGCAATCAGCCCCAGCATTTT

j_gene: TRBJ2-1
d_gene: .
abundance: .
v_gene: TRBV27
CDR3aa: CASSLKGLAPYNEQFF
CDR3nt: TGTGCCAGCAGTTTAAAGGGGCTAGCGCCCTACAATGAGCAGTTCTTC

j_gene: TRBJ2-7
d_gene: .
abundance: many
v_gene: TRBV5-1
CDR3aa: CASGQLSSSYEQYF
CDR3nt: TGCGCCAGCGGGCAGCTCTCTTCTTCCTACGAGCAGTACTTC

j_gene: TRBJ2-1
d_gene: .
abundance: few
v_gene: TRBV28
CDR3aa: CASSLRRGSDRGTRNEQFF
CDR3nt: TGTGCCAGCAGTTTGAGGAGGGGGTCGGATCGGGGGACCCGCAATGAGCAGTTCTTC

j_gene: TRBJ2-7
d_gene: TRBD1
abundance: many
v_gene: TRBV29-1
CDR3aa: CSAGQGNYEQYF
CDR3nt: TGCAGCGCCGGACAGGGGAACTACGAGCAGTACTTC

j_gene: TRBJ2-1
d_gene: .
abundance: .
v_gene: TRBV24-1
CDR3aa: CATSDFRQDPYNEQFF
CDR3nt: TGTGCCACCAGTGATTTCAGACAGGACCCCTACAATGAGCAGTTCTTC

j_gene: TRBJ2-3
d_gene: .
abundance: few
v_gene: TRBV10-3
CDR3aa: CAISNDPDSFTDTQYF
CDR3nt: TGTGCCATCAGTAACGACCCGGATTCTTTCACAGATACGCAGTATTTT

j_gene: TRBJ2-1
d_gene: TRBD2
abundance: few
v_gene: TRBV12-5
CDR3aa: CAASIAGKTYNEQFF
CDR3nt: TGTGCTGCCTCCATAGCGGGAAAAACCTACAATGAGCAGTTCTTC

j_gene: TRBJ2-1
d_gene: TRBD1
abundance: many
v_gene: TRBV5-1
CDR3aa: CASRDRVYNEQFF
CDR3nt: TGCGCCAGCAGGGACAGGGTGTACAATGAGCAGTTCTTC

j_gene: TRBJ2-1
d_gene: .
abundance: .
v_gene: TRBV5-1
CDR3aa: CASSLLGIDPSGEQFF
CDR3nt: TGCGCCAGCAGCTTGCTCGGGATAGATCCGTCGGGTGAGCAGTTCTTC

j_gene: TRBJ1-5
d_gene: TRBD1
abundance: few
v_gene: TRBV5-1
CDR3aa: CASAVTGGGNQPQHF
CDR3nt: TGCGCCAGCGCCGTCACAGGGGGTGGAAATCAGCCCCAGCATTTT

j_gene: TRBJ2-5
d_gene: TRBD1
abundance: .
v_gene: TRBV5-1
CDR3aa: CASSLDPSTGIETQYF
CDR3nt: TGCGCCAGCAGCTTGGACCCGTCGACAGGGATCGAGACCCAGTACTTC

j_gene: TRBJ1-1
d_gene: TRBD1
abundance: few
v_gene: TRBV6-1
CDR3aa: CASTKDRVNTEAFF
CDR3nt: TGTGCCAGCACGAAAGACAGGGTGAACACTGAAGCTTTCTTT

j_gene: TRBJ1-6
d_gene: TRBD1
abundance: .
v_gene: TRBV20-1
CDR3aa: CSAPGTGGFRNSPLHF
CDR3nt: TGCAGTGCCCCCGGGACAGGGGGCTTTAGGAATTCACCCCTCCACTTT

j_gene: TRBJ1-1
d_gene: TRBD1
abundance: .
v_gene: TRBV19
CDR3aa: CASSNSGQGNTEAFF
CDR3nt: TGTGCCAGTAGTAATAGCGGACAGGGGAACACTGAAGCTTTCTTT

j_gene: TRBJ2-7
d_gene: .
abundance: .
v_gene: TRBV7-9
CDR3aa: CASSPRDKLYEQYF
CDR3nt: TGTGCCAGCAGCCCCCGGGACAAACTCTACGAGCAGTACTTC

j_gene: TRBJ2-7
d_gene: TRBD2
abundance: .
v_gene: TRBV5-1
CDR3aa: CASSLIAGLYEQYF
CDR3nt: TGCGCCAGCAGCTTGATAGCGGGCCTCTACGAGCAGTACTTC

j_gene: TRBJ2-1
d_gene: TRBD2
abundance: few
v_gene: TRBV9
CDR3aa: CASSEGGGTSGREGYNEQFF
CDR3nt: TGTGCCAGCAGCGAGGGAGGTGGGACTAGCGGGAGAGAGGGTTACAATGAGCAGTTCTTC

j_gene: TRBJ2-2
d_gene: .
abundance: few
v_gene: TRBV4-2
CDR3aa: CAIGRQITGELFF
CDR3nt: TGTGCCATCGGCCGACAGATCACCGGGGAGCTGTTTTTT

j_gene: TRBJ1-3
d_gene: TRBD1
abundance: .
v_gene: TRBV6-1
CDR3aa: CASSAGTAVHSGNTIYF
CDR3nt: TGTGCCAGCAGTGCCGGGACAGCGGTTCACTCTGGAAACACCATATATTTT

j_gene: TRBJ2-1
d_gene: .
abundance: .
v_gene: TRBV7-2
CDR3aa: CASSLGTTLFDEQFF
CDR3nt: TGTGCCAGCAGCCTCGGGACCACTCTTTTCGATGAGCAGTTCTTC

j_gene: TRBJ1-4
d_gene: TRBD1
abundance: few
v_gene: TRBV29-1
CDR3aa: CSVETGRGEKLFF
CDR3nt: TGCAGCGTCGAGACAGGGAGGGGAGAAAAACTGTTTTTT

j_gene: TRBJ2-1
d_gene: TRBD2
abundance: .
v_gene: TRBV7-3
CDR3aa: CASSLKRAGGLDNEQFF
CDR3nt: TGTGCCAGCAGCCTAAAACGAGCGGGAGGACTGGACAATGAGCAGTTCTTC

j_gene: TRBJ2-3
d_gene: .
abundance: .
v_gene: TRBV20-1
CDR3aa: CSAVTPPTDTQYF
CDR3nt: TGCAGTGCTGTCACCCCACCCACAGATACGCAGTATTTT

j_gene: TRBJ2-1
d_gene: .
abundance: .
v_gene: TRBV5-1
CDR3aa: CASSLLSASSYNEQFF
CDR3nt: TGCGCCAGCAGCTTGTTGTCGGCGAGCTCCTACAATGAGCAGTTCTTC

j_gene: TRBJ1-5
d_gene: .
abundance: few
v_gene: TRBV5-5
CDR3aa: CASSPGPTSSNQPQHF
CDR3nt: TGTGCCAGCAGCCCGGGACCGACCTCTAGCAATCAGCCCCAGCATTTT

j_gene: TRBJ1-1
d_gene: .
abundance: few
v_gene: TRBV28
CDR3aa: CASRLRAGEMVTEAFF
CDR3nt: TGTGCCAGCAGACTCCGGGCAGGGGAAATGGTCACTGAAGCTTTCTTT

j_gene: TRBJ2-7
d_gene: TRBD2
abundance: .
v_gene: TRBV29-1
CDR3aa: CSVRVTSGRALGSYEQYF
CDR3nt: TGCAGCGTACGAGTGACTAGCGGGAGGGCTTTGGGCTCCTACGAGCAGTACTTC

j_gene: TRBJ2-3
d_gene: TRBD1
abundance: few
v_gene: TRBV5-4
CDR3aa: CASSASPGTGEASTQYF
CDR3nt: TGTGCCAGCAGCGCATCTCCCGGGACAGGGGAAGCAAGTACGCAGTATTTT

j_gene: TRBJ2-4
d_gene: .
abundance: few
v_gene: TRBV7-3
CDR3aa: CASSLTNAGAKNIQYF
CDR3nt: TGTGCCAGCAGCCTTACGAACGCGGGAGCCAAAAACATTCAGTACTTC

j_gene: TRBJ2-7
d_gene: TRBD2
abundance: .
v_gene: TRBV27
CDR3aa: CASSTLAGLYYEQYF
CDR3nt: TGTGCCAGCAGTACGCTAGCGGGGCTTTACTACGAGCAGTACTTC

j_gene: TRBJ2-3
d_gene: .
abundance: few
v_gene: TRBV7-6
CDR3aa: CASSSPVGDSDTQYF
CDR3nt: TGTGCCAGCAGTTCCCCCGTTGGGGATTCCGATACGCAGTATTTT

j_gene: TRBJ2-5
d_gene: .
abundance: .
v_gene: TRBV6-1
CDR3aa: CASSHPQQAPILKETQYF
CDR3nt: TGTGCCAGCAGCCACCCCCAACAGGCCCCCATATTAAAGGAGACCCAGTACTTC

j_gene: TRBJ2-1
d_gene: TRBD2
abundance: few
v_gene: TRBV27
CDR3aa: CASSIEGLAPYNEQFF
CDR3nt: TGTGCCAGCAGCATAGAAGGACTAGCCCCCTACAATGAGCAGTTCTTC

j_gene: TRBJ2-3
d_gene: .
abundance: few
v_gene: TRBV7-9
CDR3aa: CASSSPTRTYADTQYF
CDR3nt: TGTGCCAGCAGCTCACCGACTAGAACCTACGCAGATACGCAGTATTTT

j_gene: TRBJ2-5
d_gene: .
abundance: .
v_gene: TRBV4-1
CDR3aa: CASSPTMETQYF
CDR3nt: TGCGCCAGCAGCCCAACGATGGAGACCCAGTACTTC

j_gene: TRBJ2-1
d_gene: .
abundance: .
v_gene: TRBV5-1
CDR3aa: CASSLGENHNEQFF
CDR3nt: TGCGCCAGCAGCTTGGGGGAGAACCACAATGAGCAGTTCTTC

j_gene: TRBJ2-3
d_gene: .
abundance: .
v_gene: TRBV29-1
CDR3aa: CSVTSRGSFTDTQYF
CDR3nt: TGCAGCGTTACTAGCCGAGGTAGCTTCACAGATACGCAGTATTTT

j_gene: TRBJ2-2
d_gene: TRBD2
abundance: few
v_gene: TRBV7-3
CDR3aa: CASSNDRGANTGELFF
CDR3nt: TGTGCCAGCAGCAACGACCGGGGGGCGAACACCGGGGAGCTGTTTTTT

j_gene: TRBJ2-1
d_gene: .
abundance: few
v_gene: TRBV5-1
CDR3aa: CASSLGLSDYNEQFF
CDR3nt: TGCGCCAGCAGCTTGGGACTCTCGGACTACAATGAGCAGTTCTTC

j_gene: TRBJ2-1
d_gene: .
abundance: few
v_gene: TRBV12-3/TRBV12-4
CDR3aa: CASSSGLTEGYNEQFF
CDR3nt: TGTGCCAGCAGTTCGGGCTTAACGGAGGGCTACAATGAGCAGTTCTTC